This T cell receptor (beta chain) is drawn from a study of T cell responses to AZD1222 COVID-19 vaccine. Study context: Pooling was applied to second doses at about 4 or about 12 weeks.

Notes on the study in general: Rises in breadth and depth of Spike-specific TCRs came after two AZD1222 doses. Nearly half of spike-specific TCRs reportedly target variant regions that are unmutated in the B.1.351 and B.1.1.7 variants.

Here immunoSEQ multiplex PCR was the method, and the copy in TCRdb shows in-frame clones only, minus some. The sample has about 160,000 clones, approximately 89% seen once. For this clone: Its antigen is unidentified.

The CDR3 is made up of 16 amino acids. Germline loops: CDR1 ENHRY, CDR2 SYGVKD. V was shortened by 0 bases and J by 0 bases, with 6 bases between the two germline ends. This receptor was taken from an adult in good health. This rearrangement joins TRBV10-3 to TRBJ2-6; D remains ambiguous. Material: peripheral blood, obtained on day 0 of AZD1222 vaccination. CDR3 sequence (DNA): TGTGCCATCAGTGAGTCGAGTACCTCTGGGGCCAACGTCCTGACTTTC. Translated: CAISESSTSGANVLTF.